The 12 T cell receptor beta chains in this list originate from one sample, sequenced in a study of glioma-infiltrating T cells after dendritic cell vaccination. The data were produced by immunoSEQ multiplex PCR, yet TCRdb's version contains in-frame clones alone and is incomplete. The sample carries nearly 85,000 clones, over 85% recorded once. The specimen comprised blood, sampled before dendritic cell vaccination. These receptors were collected from a human donor with glioblastoma.

The V and J genes are TRBV5-4 and TRBJ1-2; D may be TRBD1 (6 bases). CDR1 and CDR2 from the germline V gene are SGHNT and YYREEE (reference sequence). This CDR3 is 14 amino acids long. The V and J ends lost 2 bases and 3 bases respectively, with 11 bases between them. In DNA form, the CDR3 reads TGTGCCAGCAGCTTAGGACAGACGGACTATGGCTACACCTTC. It specifies CASSLGQTDYGYTF.

CDR3 protein: CASSLAAENTEAFF. In DNA, the CDR3 is TGCGCCAGCAGCTTGGCCGCAGAGAACACTGAAGCTTTCTTT. The chain joins TRBV5-1 to TRBJ1-1; D gene ambiguous. This CDR3 is 14 amino acids long. The V and J ends lost 0 bases and 1 base respectively, with 7 bases between them. Germline-derived CDR1 and CDR2 are SGHRS and YFSETQ.

V and J are TRBV11-2 and TRBJ2-1; the D gene is possibly TRBD2 (5 bases). The length of the CDR3 is 15 residues. Germline V lookup: CDR1 SGHAT, CDR2 FQNNGV. Trimming pared 5 bases from V and 2 bases from J, leaving 13 bases between. The CDR3 region is CASSQDYDPYNEQFF. As DNA, the CDR3 is TGTGCCAGCAGCCAAGACTACGACCCCTACAATGAGCAGTTCTTC.

The rearrangement uses TRBV11-2 and TRBJ2-3; D possibly corresponds to TRBD2 (7 bases). Germline-derived CDR1 and CDR2 are SGHAT and FQNNGV. CDR3 size: 16 residues. The V and J ends lost 0 bases and 3 bases respectively, with 13 bases between them. CDR3 region: CASSLEGGPSTDTQYF. The CDR3 DNA reads as TGTGCCAGCAGCTTAGAGGGGGGGCCATCAACAGATACGCAGTATTTT. Filled out from reference TRBV11-2 and TRBJ2-3, the complete variable domain reads EAGVAQSPRYKIIEKRQSVAFWCNPISGHATLYWYQQILGQGPKLLIQFQNNGVVDDSQLPKDRFSAERLKGVDSTLKIQPAKLEDSAVYLCASSLEGGPSTDTQYFGPGTRLTVL.

This chain uses TRBV7-9 with TRBJ2-7, with 14 bases fitting TRBD2. The germline CDR1 and CDR2 sequences are SEHNR and FQNEAQ (reference sequence). Trimming at V came to 4 bases and at J to 7 bases, leaving 6 bases not matched to a gene. The CDR3 totals 15 residues. The DNA for the CDR3 is TGTGCCAGCAGCTCGGGACTAGCGGGAGTAAGTGAGCAGTACTTC. Protein product: CASSSGLAGVSEQYF.

This chain joins TRBV6-1 and TRBJ1-2; D uncertain. The V and J ends lost 3 bases and 7 bases respectively, with 9 bases between them. Germline V gene lookup returns CDR1 MNHNS and CDR2 SASEGT. The CDR3 runs 12 residues. CDR3 residues: CASSDRLSGYTF. The CDR3 DNA reads TGTGCCAGCAGTGACAGGCTATCTGGCTACACCTTC.

V is TRBV6-6 and J is TRBJ1-2; 8 bases match TRBD1. With 6 bases clipped from V and 6 bases from J, the junction kept 6 bases outside the gene matches. The CDR3 extends over 13 amino acids. In germline, CDR1 is MNHNY, CDR2 SVGAGI (reference sequence). The CDR3 coding sequence is TGTGCCAGCAGCTCCAGGGGGCTGGATGGCTACACCTTC. Amino acids: CASSSRGLDGYTF.

This chain uses TRBV10-1 with TRBJ2-5; TRBD1 matches at 12 bases. The ends lost 6 bases at V and 4 bases at J; junction bases unmatched: 9. CDR1 is WNHNN and CDR2 is SYGVQD in the germline V gene (reference sequence). The length of the CDR3 is 16 residues. Written as DNA, the CDR3 is TGCGCCAGCAGCCGGGACAGGGGGCGGAGAGGAGAGACCCAGTACTTC. It yields the protein CASSRDRGRRGETQYF.

The chain has TRBV7-9 and TRBJ2-7; 12 nucleotides agree with TRBD2. The junction had 5 bases not matched to a gene; V was cut back by 1 base and J by 7 bases. CDR1 is SEHNR, CDR2 FQNEAQ, per germline (reference sequence). There are 15 residues in the CDR3. The CDR3 loop is CASSLGLAGAEEQYF. CDR3 DNA sequence: TGTGCCAGCAGCTTAGGACTAGCGGGAGCAGAAGAGCAGTACTTC.

V usage is TRBV5-6 and J usage is TRBJ1-2; D possibly corresponds to TRBD1 (5 bases). Trimming stripped 2 bases from V and 5 bases from J, with 13 bases between. Looked up from germline, CDR1 is SGHDT and CDR2 is YYEEEE. This CDR3 is built from 14 residues. The CDR3 region has the DNA TGTGCCAGCAGCTTAAGGAAGGGGTCGTATGGCTACACCTTC. It is translated as CASSLRKGSYGYTF. The whole variable domain, remainder taken from reference TRBV5-6 and TRBJ1-2, is DAGVTQSPTHLIKTRGQQVTLRCSPKSGHDTVSWYQQALGQGPQFIFQYYEEEERQRGNFPDRFSGHQFPNYSSELNVNALLLGDSALYLCASSLRKGSYGYTFGSGTRLTVV.

The genes are TRBV5-1 and TRBJ1-2; TRBD1 matches at 8 bases. The CDR3 is 14 residues long. The germline CDR1 and CDR2 sequences are SGHRS and YFSETQ. V shed 4 bases and J 8 bases; nucleotides not matched to a gene: 10. The CDR3 sequence is CASSPGTGESGYTF. DNA for the CDR3: TGCGCCAGCAGCCCCGGGACAGGCGAGAGCGGCTACACCTTC.

The rearrangement links TRBV28 to TRBJ1-5, with D unclear. Per germline, CDR1 MDHEN and CDR2 SYDVKM. Trimming pared 2 bases from V and 2 bases from J, leaving 10 bases between. This CDR3 comprises 15 residues. The CDR3, as DNA: TGTGCCAGCAGTTTACATAGCGGAGGCAATCAGCCCCAGCATTTT. It specifies CASSLHSGGNQPQHF.